This TCR beta chain was captured by sequencing in a study of shared clonotypes between healthy human individuals. After removal of 5 bases from V and 6 bases from J, the junction contained 5 bases not matched to a gene. This CDR3 spans 13 amino acids. Germline loops: CDR1 SGHTS, CDR2 YDEGEE. Clones were read by immunoSEQ multiplex PCR, and TCRdb kept only the in-frame ones, dropping some. The sample holds under 300,000 clones, over 60% seen once. The chain carries TRBV5-8 and TRBJ2-1; 7 bases match TRBD1. The TCR sequence derives from a man aged 30 to 45 in good health. The source material was memory CD4+ T cells sorted from blood. The sample's subset: CD45RA-negative fraction. The CDR3 sequence: CASSRNRGNEQFF. The CDR3 DNA reads TGTGCCAGCAGTCGAAACAGGGGCAATGAGCAGTTCTTC.